This record covers a single T cell receptor beta chain. Its antigen remains unknown. This record belongs to a study of CD8+ T cells in alopecia areata. PBMC-derived CD4+ and CD8+ T cells were sorted. Extracted from the samples, RNA was reverse transcribed into cDNA to serve as the sequencing template. The table came from immunoSEQ multiplex PCR; TCRdb's copy has only in-frame clones and leaves some out. The sample has 150,000 to 200,000 clones; around 57% are singletons. General observations from the study: Relative to normal scalp, lesional scalp, especially alopecia totalis/universalis, showed higher clonality.

Looked up from germline, CDR1 is SEHNR and CDR2 is FQNEAQ (reference sequence). Trimming stripped 3 bases from V and 0 bases from J, with 12 bases between. The CDR3 contains 17 residues. Sequenced material: CD4+ T cells sorted from blood. J is TRBJ2-6 and V is TRBV7-9; unclear D gene. This TCR was sampled from a human donor in good health. This chain's CDR3 is CASSLHSILSGANVLTF. CDR3 coding DNA: TGTGCCAGCAGCTTGCACAGCATCCTCTCTGGGGCCAACGTCCTGACTTTC. Variable domain in full (rest from reference TRBV7-9 and TRBJ2-6): DTGVSQNPRHKITKRGQNVTFRCDPISEHNRLYWYRQTLGQGPEFLTYFQNEAQLEKSRLLSDRFSAERPKGSFSTLEIQRTEQGDSAMYLCASSLHSILSGANVLTFGAGSRLTVL.